Shown below are 20 T cell receptor beta chains from a single sample sequenced in a study. Using its own MiXCR run on the 5' RACE reads, TCRdb lists one record per CDR3 protein. This table holds about 23,000 distinct CDR3 sequences, more than 30% found once. The sequencing sample was made of tumor-infiltrating naive CD4+ T cells sorted from the breast tumor. Subset: naive CD4+ T cells, CD4+CD45RA+CD25-. These TCRs come from a female donor with breast cancer.

This sequence joins TRBV25-1 and TRBJ2-7; D may be TRBD1 or TRBD2 (5 bases each). Germline-derived CDR1 and CDR2 are MGHDK and SYGVNS. CDR3 length: 14 amino acids. V dropped 8 bases and J dropped 2 bases, with 16 bases sitting between them. The CDR3 region has the DNA TGTGCCAGCTCAGAGGCCCAGGGACCCTACGAGCAGTACTTC. This gives the protein CASSEAQGPYEQYF.

The chain combines TRBV29-1 with TRBJ2-3; the D call may be TRBD1 or TRBD2 (5 bases each). With 4 bases removed from V and 0 bases from J, the gap between germline ends came to 23 bases. CDR3 length: 18 amino acids. The germline V gene has CDR1 SQVTM and CDR2 ANQGSEA. CDR3 region: CSVVFRGRDHFSTDTQYF. CDR3 in DNA: TGCAGCGTTGTATTCCGGGGTAGGGACCATTTTAGCACAGATACGCAGTATTTT.

V is TRBV6-1 and J is TRBJ1-1, with 7 bases matching TRBD1. Germline CDR1 MNHNS, CDR2 SASEGT. This CDR3 has 15 amino acids. Germline trimming cut 6 bases from V and 1 base from J; bases unmatched to any gene: 8. This CDR3 is CASRGPRGRNTEAFF. The CDR3 coding sequence is TGTGCCAGCAGGGGACCCAGGGGGAGGAACACTGAAGCTTTCTTT.

This clonotype is labeled as medium-sized. This chain connects TRBV27 to TRBJ2-5; D unclear. The CDR3 consists of 9 residues. The germline V gene encodes CDR1 MNHEY and CDR2 SMNVEV (reference sequence). V was pared by 8 bases and J by 2 bases, with 0 bases between. The CDR3 reads CASQETQYF. CDR3 coding DNA: TGTGCCAGCCAAGAGACCCAGTACTTC.

This clonotype was found a few times. The V and J genes are TRBV20-1 and TRBJ2-7; 13 bases are a match to TRBD2. Germline values: CDR1 DFQATT, CDR2 SNEGSKA (reference sequence). CDR3 length: 15 residues. V was clipped by 1 base and J by 5 bases; unmatched bases: 5. The CDR3 bases are TGCAGTGCTAGAGCCTTCGGGACTAGCGGGAACGAGCAGTACTTC. It encodes CSARAFGTSGNEQYF.

The chain couples TRBV18 to TRBJ2-1, with D perhaps assigned TRBD1 or TRBD2 (5 bases each). CDR3 length equals 14 residues. V was pared by 3 bases and J by 7 bases, with 13 bases between. The germline gives CDR1 KGHSH, CDR2 LQKENI. The CDR3: CASSPRTRENEQFF. CDR3 coding DNA: TGTGCCAGCTCACCGAGGACACGGGAAAATGAGCAGTTCTTC.

J is TRBJ1-5 and V is TRBV20-1, with TRBD1 matching over 10 bases. Looked up from germline, CDR1 is DFQATT and CDR2 is SNEGSKA (reference sequence). The CDR3 has 16 residues. V was clipped by 6 bases and J by 5 bases; unmatched bases: 13. The CDR3 DNA sequence: TGCAGTGCCGTCAAAGGGACAGGGGAGTTGGATCAGCCCCAGCATTTT. It is translated as CSAVKGTGELDQPQHF.

This clonotype was seen only once. The conserved final phenylalanine or tryptophan is absent from the CDR3, which likely points to a read error. The rearrangement joins TRBV3-1 to TRBJ2-7; no firm D call. In germline, CDR1 is LGHDT, CDR2 YNNKEL (reference sequence). CDR3 length: 12 amino acids. Trimming removed 3 bases at V and 5 bases at J, with 8 bases between. The CDR3 nucleotides are TGTGCCAGCAGCCAGTACCCGCACGAGCAGTACTCC. Translation gives CASSQYPHEQYS.

CDR3 in DNA: TGTGCCAGCAGTTACTCGTTTTACGGACGCGGGAGGAATGAGCAGTTCTTC. Translation gives CASSYSFYGRGRNEQFF. This sequence joins TRBV6-6 and TRBJ2-1; 8 bases are a match to TRBD2. The CDR3 is made up of 17 amino acids. The trim removed 0 bases at V and 7 bases at J, leaving 11 bases unmatched. Per germline, CDR1 MNHNY and CDR2 SVGAGI (reference sequence).

Within the sample, this clonotype is medium-sized. The V call is TRBV20-1, the J call TRBJ2-5; TRBD2 might be the D (6 bases). V was shortened by 5 bases and J by 5 bases, with 15 bases between the two germline ends. In germline, CDR1 is DFQATT, CDR2 SNEGSKA (reference sequence). The CDR3 is 13 residues long. CDR3 in amino acids: CSALGLLGETQYF. DNA for the CDR3: TGCAGTGCTCTGGGACTTTTGGGCGAGACCCAGTACTTC.

This clonotype was seen repeatedly, ten times or more. One end of the junction fails to match germline, which may point to a read error. The chain couples TRBV29-1 to TRBJ2-3, with 11 bases aligning to TRBD2. The CDR3 is 16 residues long. Germline assignment: CDR1 SQVTM and CDR2 ANQGSEA. CDR3 in DNA: TGCGGCGTTGAACCCCTCACTAGCGGGAGTGCAGATACGCAGTATTTT. Protein product: CGVEPLTSGSADTQYF.

Details on this clonotype: A clone one base away is much larger, so this may be a read error. V gene TRBV30 combines with J gene TRBJ1-1; the D gene is possibly TRBD1 (5 bases). The V end was cut by 0 bases, the J end by 4 bases, with 18 bases between. CDR1 is GTSNPN and CDR2 is SVGIG in the germline V gene (reference sequence). CDR3 size: 16 residues. CDR3 region: CAWSVMGDRPVTEAFF. DNA of the CDR3: TGTGCCTGGAGTGTAATGGGGGATCGCCCGGTCACTGAAGCTTTCTTT.

V gene TRBV11-2 combines with J gene TRBJ2-1, with D possibly TRBD2 on 5 matching bases. CDR3 length: 13 amino acids. Germline V lookup: CDR1 SGHAT, CDR2 FQNNGV. V lost 5 bases and J 8 bases, leaving 13 bases between the germline ends. CDR3 sequence: CASSTGEWDEQFF. The CDR3 DNA is TGTGCCAGCAGCACCGGGGAGTGGGATGAGCAGTTCTTC.

Within the sample, this clonotype is medium-sized (0.01 to 0.1%). The chain links TRBV12-3 or TRBV12-4 to TRBJ1-3; TRBD1 agrees at 7 bases. Trimming took 7 bases from V and 0 from J; bases not matched to a gene: 6. The CDR3 runs 15 residues. The CDR3, as DNA: TGTGCCAGCATGACAGGGCCACGCTCTGGAAACACCATATATTTT. Translation: CASMTGPRSGNTIYF.

The table lists this clonotype with a few counts. The chain joins TRBV15 to TRBJ2-2; D is possibly TRBD2 (5 bases). This CDR3 comprises 16 residues. Germline-derived CDR1 and CDR2 are LNHNV and YYDKDF (reference sequence). V gave up 1 base and J gave up 6 bases, with 15 bases separating them. CDR3 DNA: TGTGCCACCAGCAGAGGGAGGCAGTTCCAGGCCGGGGAGCTGTTTTTT. Translating it yields CATSRGRQFQAGELFF.

This clonotype was seen a few times. This chain joins TRBV15 and TRBJ1-1, with 10 bases identical to TRBD1. The CDR3 has 19 residues. J lost 1 base, V lost 0 bases, and 11 bases had no gene match. Germline CDR1 is LNHNV and CDR2 is YYDKDF (reference sequence). The CDR3, as DNA: TGTGCCACCAGCAGAGATCCTCTCGGACAGGGGGTTGGGAACACTGAAGCTTTCTTT. Its translation: CATSRDPLGQGVGNTEAFF.

This clonotype is medium-sized by share. This sequence joins TRBV24-1 and TRBJ2-1; 8 nucleotides agree with TRBD1. In germline, CDR1 is KGHDR, CDR2 SFDVKD. The length of the CDR3 is 16 residues. V trimming: 3 bases; J trimming: 7 bases; junction bases outside the gene matches: 10. The chain's CDR3 is CATSDTGGTTRNEQFF. Written as DNA, the CDR3 is TGTGCCACCAGTGATACAGGGGGAACTACTAGGAATGAGCAGTTCTTC.

This clonotype showed up just once. A much larger clone sits a single nucleotide away, making a read error possible. The rearrangement joins TRBV5-1 to TRBJ1-5; possible D gene TRBD1, 6 bases. The CDR3 runs to 13 residues. Germline CDR1 reads SGHRS; CDR2 reads YFSETQ. The CDR3 sequence: CASSLDRDQPQRF. The CDR3 bases are TGCGCCAGCAGCTTGGACAGGGATCAGCCCCAGCGTTTT.

On this clonotype: The junction departs from germline at one end; a sequencing error may be responsible. The gene calls are TRBV7-3 and TRBJ2-1, with D perhaps being TRBD1 or TRBD2 (5 bases each). This CDR3 contains 15 residues. Germline V gene data show CDR1 as SGHTA and CDR2 as FQGTGA. CDR3 loop: CASSWDQSSYNGQFF. As DNA, the CDR3 is TGTGCCAGCAGCTGGGACCAGAGCTCCTACAATGGGCAGTTCTTC.

There are many counts of this clonotype. V usage is TRBV9 and J usage is TRBJ2-1; D is perhaps TRBD1 (6 bases). This CDR3 contains 12 residues. Germline lookup yields CDR1 SGDLS and CDR2 YYNGEE. V was trimmed by 6 bases and J by 9 bases, leaving 13 bases between them. The CDR3 sequence is CASTDSTAEQFF. DNA for the CDR3: TGTGCCAGCACGGACAGTACAGCTGAGCAGTTCTTC. Supplemented by reference TRBV9 and TRBJ2-1, the full variable domain reads DSGVTQTPKHLITATGQRVTLRCSPRSGDLSVYWYQQSLDQGLQFLIQYYNGEERAKGNILERFSAQQFPDLHSELNLSSLELGDSALYFCASTDSTAEQFFGPGTRLTVL.